Each of the 2 T cell receptor beta chains below was sequenced from the same sample in a study of tumor T cells in aggressive B-cell lymphoma. Profiling relied on immunoSEQ multiplex PCR, and the TCRdb table lists in-frame clones only, not all of them. Seen here are fewer than 2,000 clones, 85% to 95% observed once, and the top ten hold 7% to 10%. Sequencing was done on a sample of tumor tissue. The source is an adult with diffuse large B cell lymphoma. Some clones in this sample may be carry-over from other donors' samples.

The genes are TRBV10-2 and TRBJ2-3; 10 bases match TRBD2. The ends lost 6 bases at V and 7 bases at J; junction bases unmatched: 7. CDR3 length: 14 amino acids. In germline, CDR1 is WSHSY, CDR2 SAAADI. Here the CDR3 reads CASRVAGGENTQYF. In DNA form, the CDR3 reads TGCGCCAGCAGGGTAGCGGGAGGCGAGAATACGCAGTATTTT.

CDR3 region: CASSYSLAGGREQYF. The CDR3 nucleotides read TGTGCCAGCAGTTACTCTCTAGCGGGAGGGAGGGAGCAGTACTTC. This chain connects TRBV6-5 to TRBJ2-7, with 12 nucleotides matching TRBD2. Germline V gene data show CDR1 as MNHEY and CDR2 as SVGAGI. V was pared by 0 bases and J by 7 bases, with 4 bases of the junction left unmatched. The CDR3 has 15 residues.